This T cell receptor beta chain is drawn from a study of high-grade serous ovarian cancer treatment subgroups. Study background: Each sample yielded on average roughly 7,400 unique TCR beta rearrangements from approximately 13,000 reads. Overall study results and limits: Different patients shared almost no repertoire; same-patient tumors shared about 0.095 to 0.85.

Some clones are missing from TCRdb's copy, which holds only in-frame ones; the method was immunoSEQ multiplex PCR. The sample records about 7,700 clones, more than 60% being singletons. Tumor tissue was taken before any definitive surgery or chemotherapy was given. Germline CDR1 is LNHDA and CDR2 is SQIVND (reference sequence). CDR3 length: 13 amino acids. The V segment lost 7 bases and the J segment 4 bases; nucleotides outside the gene matches: 3. This clone was picked up a small number of times. As yet, its antigen is unknown. The sequence was obtained from a human donor with high-grade serous ovarian cancer. The chain couples TRBV19 to TRBJ2-2; 7 bases match TRBD2. The sequencing input was tumor tissue. The CDR3 protein is CASKGGGTGELFF. CDR3 DNA: TGTGCCAGTAAGGGCGGGGGCACCGGGGAGCTGTTTTTT.